This paragraph covers one T cell receptor beta chain sequence. This receptor's antigen is unknown. The input lacks base qualities; no much larger clone sits a single base away. The data were obtained in a study of PD-L1 blockade in urothelial cancer (dated by TCRdb to about 2017). About the full investigation: All patients started therapy in about 2014 and received atezolizumab 1,200 mg intravenously every 3 weeks. About 90% of the roughly 29 patients were males with bladder-origin urothelial cancer, and 18 of 29 reported a prior smoking history. Patients had an ECOG performance status of 0 or 1 and had received between 0 and 3 prior chemotherapy regimens. Blood samples were analyzed at 3 weeks after treatment start (second dose) and at 6 weeks after treatment start. Blood samples yielded a median of around 150,000 T cells and around 83,000 unique TCRs, with median clonality around 0.083. Somatic, immune and clinical correlates of response to PD-L1 blockade with atezolizumab in urothelial cancer were the focus of an exploratory multi-omic analysis. TCR sequencing covered pretreatment tumor samples and matched, serially collected peripheral blood taken before and after atezolizumab treatment. Durable clinical benefit meant progression-free survival longer than 6 months, and TCR features were also tested against progression-free and overall survival. In the same patients, whole exome sequencing and RNA sequencing of pretreatment tumors were performed in addition to TCR sequencing. Durable clinical benefit was achieved by nine patients but not by the remaining 20. Pretreatment blood TCR-seq was available for under 35 patients, at least one posttreatment blood collection was obtained for about 24 patients, and tumor TCR-seq was available for about 24 patients.

Inclusive of the bounding cysteine and phenylalanine, the CDR3 is 14 residues long. The only DNA kept is the CDR3, 42 bases in frame from the first base. The germline V gene gives CDR1 as SGHNT and CDR2 as YENEEA. V and J are truncated by 5 bases and 4 bases respectively, leaving an intervening sequence of 14 bases. Synthetic TCR analog templates were spiked into each PCR so that absolute template abundance could be estimated from read counts. The immunoSEQ assay was used to amplify TCRbeta CDR3 regions from genomic DNA with bias-controlled V and J gene primers. Sequencing of rearranged TCRbeta segments was done at approximately 20X coverage. In the paper's pipeline: Sequencing errors were corrected by clustering and CDR3s were annotated against IMGT to assign V, D and J genes. Out-of-frame and stop-codon sequences were excluded, and only productive TCRbeta rearrangements were used in downstream analyses. Clonality was computed as one minus Shannon entropy normalized by the log of the number of unique productive sequences. Clones differing between time points or between blood and tumor were identified using Fisher's exact test with Benjamini-Hochberg correction, with an adjusted p below 0.01 applied as the threshold. Here the immuneACCESS table is served through TCRdb, limited to in-frame sequences with V and J called. Missing clones are a known gap in these copies; in checked studies unresolved V genes cover under half, and the rest lacks a known reason. Clonal size and the V and J genes are those of that table, whereas D and trimming came from the DNA. Present in this sample are approximately 50,000 clones, 84% of which were seen just once. About 3.2% of the sample comes from the top ten.

Paper-wide results and their limitations: Patients with durable benefit showed greater expansion of tumor-associated TCR clones in peripheral blood 3 weeks after starting treatment (n ≈ 21, p = 0.022). A pretreatment peripheral blood TCR clonality below the median was linked to improved progression-free and overall survival. Small sample size (n ≈ 29) and many exploratory analyses mean the results are intended to be hypothesis-generating.

The time point label on this specimen signifies: pretreatment peripheral blood. The cohort comprised 25 to 35 patients with locally advanced or metastatic urothelial carcinoma treated at Memorial Sloan Kettering on a trial protocol. Peripheral blood mononuclear cells were collected pretreatment and during treatment, with between 1 and 8 total time points per patient. The Qiagen DNeasy Blood extraction kit was used to purify genomic DNA from total PBMCs and tumor samples. Collected pretreatment and during treatment, PBMCs were isolated and stored as previously described. The clonotype comes from a man aged 65-85 years with urothelial cancer. The receptor chain draws on TRBV11-3 and TRBJ1-2, with a weak D call of TRBD1 (5 bases match). The sequenced sample was PBMCs, obtained around atezolizumab (anti-PD-L1) treatment. The CDR3 corresponds to CASSDPQGSYGYTF. The sequenced DNA: TGTGCCAGCAGCGACCCGCAGGGTAGCTATGGCTACACCTTC.